One sample yielded the 7 T cell receptor beta chains listed below, sequenced in a study of T cell repertoires in cytomegalovirus infection (dated by TCRdb to between 2018 and 2021). The sequencing machine was an Illumina HiSeq 1500. TCRdb redid the processing of the public reads, applying fastp at Q25 and MiXCR, and retained in-frame beta chains. When rows share a CDR3 protein, they turn into one entry using the most common DNA and genes. Counted in this sample were around 290,000 distinct CDR3 sequences; over 20% of them appeared once. The ten top clones hold around 13% of the sample. Source material: PBMCs. Source of these receptors: a human donor in good health (CMV status not recorded). Some clones in this sample may be carry-over from other donors' samples.

Ten or more counts support this clonotype. This sequence joins TRBV11-2 and TRBJ1-1, with no clear D. Trimming shortened V by 0 bases and J by 10 bases, and 12 bases separated the two germline ends. Germline assignment: CDR1 SGHAT and CDR2 FQNNGV. The CDR3 covers 13 residues. The CDR3 coding sequence is TGTGCCAGCAGCTTAGATCTCGCCCAGACAGCTTTCTTT. Protein product: CASSLDLAQTAFF.

A few counts support this clonotype. The chain recombines TRBV7-2 with TRBJ2-1, with 9 nucleotides matching TRBD2. J gave up 6 bases and V 5 bases, and 11 bases lay outside the gene matches. Germline V gives CDR1 SGHTA, CDR2 FQGNSA. This CDR3 spans 16 amino acids. The CDR3 DNA follows: TGTGCCAGCAGCCCCGCCGGGACTAGCCCCTTCAATGAGCAGTTCTTC. Protein sequence: CASSPAGTSPFNEQFF.

V and J are TRBV6-6 and TRBJ2-3; 14 nucleotides line up with TRBD2. Germline V gene lookup returns CDR1 MNHNY and CDR2 SVGAGI (reference sequence). The junction had 7 bases not matched to a gene; V was cut back by 6 bases and J by 5 bases. The CDR3 extends over 16 amino acids. CDR3 loop: CASRRGLAGAGDTQYF. The CDR3, as DNA: TGTGCCAGCAGACGGGGACTAGCGGGGGCCGGAGATACGCAGTATTTT.

The rearrangement links TRBV19 to TRBJ2-1, with no clear D. Deletions cut 7 bases from V and 3 bases from J, with 13 bases between. Per the germline V gene, CDR1 is LNHDA and CDR2 is SQIVND (reference sequence). There are 14 residues in the CDR3. In nucleotides, the CDR3 is TGTGCCAGTAATCGAGACTTGGACTACAATGAGCAGTTCTTC. Its translation is CASNRDLDYNEQFF.

The table lists this clonotype with many counts. The V and J genes are TRBV11-3 and TRBJ1-2; D remains unclear. Germline CDR1 SGHNT, CDR2 YENEEA. CDR3 length: 12 amino acids. Trimming pared 3 bases from V and 7 bases from J, leaving 9 bases between. The CDR3 protein is CASSLDGVGYTF. Written as DNA, the CDR3 is TGTGCCAGCAGCTTGGATGGGGTTGGCTACACCTTC.

The chain combines TRBV28 with TRBJ2-1; 15 positions agree with TRBD2. The germline CDR1 and CDR2 sequences are MDHEN and SYDVKM. This CDR3 spans 17 amino acids. V shed 5 bases, J shed 4 bases, and the junction held 6 bases outside the gene matches. The CDR3 sequence is CASSGTSGRIMYNEQFF. The CDR3 nucleotides are TGTGCCAGCAGTGGGACTAGCGGGAGGATAATGTACAATGAGCAGTTCTTC. The whole variable domain, remainder taken from reference TRBV28 and TRBJ2-1, is DVKVTQSSRYLVKRTGEKVFLECVQDMDHENMFWYRQDPGLGLRLIYFSYDVKMKEKGDIPEGYSVSREKKERFSLILESASTNQTSMYLCASSGTSGRIMYNEQFFGPGTRLTVL.

This clonotype was observed many times. This sequence joins TRBV28 and TRBJ1-4, with a tentative D call TRBD1 (5 bases). The CDR3 is 16 amino acids. V was clipped by 6 bases and J by 6 bases, with 20 bases between them. Germline loops: CDR1 MDHEN, CDR2 SYDVKM. CDR3 DNA sequence: TGTGCCAGCAGCCAAGGGACGGACCCCGTAGATGAAAAACTGTTTTTT. It specifies CASSQGTDPVDEKLFF. The complete variable domain, with remaining parts taken from reference TRBV28 and TRBJ1-4, reads DVKVTQSSRYLVKRTGEKVFLECVQDMDHENMFWYRQDPGLGLRLIYFSYDVKMKEKGDIPEGYSVSREKKERFSLILESASTNQTSMYLCASSQGTDPVDEKLFFGSGTQLSVL.